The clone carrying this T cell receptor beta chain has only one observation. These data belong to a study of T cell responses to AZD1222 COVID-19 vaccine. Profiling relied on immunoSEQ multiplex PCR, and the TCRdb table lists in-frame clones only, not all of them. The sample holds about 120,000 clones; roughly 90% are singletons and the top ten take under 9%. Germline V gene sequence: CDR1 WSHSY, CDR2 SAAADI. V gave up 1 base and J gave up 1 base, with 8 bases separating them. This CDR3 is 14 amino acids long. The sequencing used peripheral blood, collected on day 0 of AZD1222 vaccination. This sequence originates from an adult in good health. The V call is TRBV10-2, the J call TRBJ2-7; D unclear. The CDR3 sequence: CASSELKGSYEQYF. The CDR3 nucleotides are TGCGCCAGCAGTGAGTTGAAGGGTTCCTACGAGCAGTACTTC.